Included here is one T cell receptor (beta chain) sequence, with context. Its target is unknown. The CDR3 totals 15 residues. Germline V gene lookup returns CDR1 KGHDR and CDR2 SFDVKD. The V gene end was trimmed by 7 bases and the J gene end by 1 base; junction bases not matched to a gene: 7. This specimen comes from a study of T cell responses to AZD1222 COVID-19 vaccine. Whole-study results and caveats: After two AZD1222 doses, spike-specific TCR breadth and depth rose versus day 0. Donors were largely white British and mainly female; clonal diversity was possibly underestimated. Only a handful of AZD1222 recipients were seropositive at baseline.

Repertoires were generated with immunoSEQ multiplex PCR, while TCRdb's copy carries only in-frame clones and drops some. The table records approximately 150,000 clones, 85% to 95% of them present only once. Sample: peripheral blood, taken on day 0 of AZD1222 vaccination. This clonotype was obtained from an adult in good health. The chain links TRBV24-1 to TRBJ1-1; 8 nucleotides line up with TRBD1. The CDR3 spells CATSAGGQANTEAFF. DNA for the CDR3: TGTGCCACCAGCGCCGGGGGACAGGCGAACACTGAAGCTTTCTTT.